This entry concerns a single T cell receptor (beta chain). The data derive from a study of blood T cell repertoires in COVID-19. The data were produced by immunoSEQ multiplex PCR, yet TCRdb's version contains in-frame clones alone and is incomplete. Of 400,000 or so clones in the sample, 80% to 95% are singletons; the top ten hold about 0.6%. The CDR3 spans 13 residues. Germline V CDR1 and CDR2: MNHEY, SVGAGI. V dropped 10 bases and J dropped 2 bases, with 12 bases sitting between them. The origin of this receptor is a man aged 18 to 30 who had recovered from COVID-19. The sequenced sample was PBMCs or T cells enriched from blood (not recorded which). J is TRBJ1-5 and V is TRBV6-5; D remains ambiguous. This CDR3 reads CATSVKRNQPQHF. The CDR3, as DNA: TGTGCCACTTCGGTGAAACGCAATCAGCCCCAGCATTTT.